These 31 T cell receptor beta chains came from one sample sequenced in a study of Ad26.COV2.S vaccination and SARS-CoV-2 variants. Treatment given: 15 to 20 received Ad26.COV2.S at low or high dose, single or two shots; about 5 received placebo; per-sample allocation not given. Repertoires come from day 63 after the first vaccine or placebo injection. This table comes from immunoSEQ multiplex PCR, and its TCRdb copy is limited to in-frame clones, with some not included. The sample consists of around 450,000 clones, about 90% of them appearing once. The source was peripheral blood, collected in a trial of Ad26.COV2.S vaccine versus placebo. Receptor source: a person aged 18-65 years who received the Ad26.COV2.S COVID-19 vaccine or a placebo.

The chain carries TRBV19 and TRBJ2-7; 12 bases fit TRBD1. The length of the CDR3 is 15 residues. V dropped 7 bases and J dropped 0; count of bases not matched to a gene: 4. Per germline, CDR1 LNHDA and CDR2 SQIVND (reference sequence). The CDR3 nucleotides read TGTGCCAGTACTCCGGGACAGGGGGCCTCCTACGAGCAGTACTTC. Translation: CASTPGQGASYEQYF.

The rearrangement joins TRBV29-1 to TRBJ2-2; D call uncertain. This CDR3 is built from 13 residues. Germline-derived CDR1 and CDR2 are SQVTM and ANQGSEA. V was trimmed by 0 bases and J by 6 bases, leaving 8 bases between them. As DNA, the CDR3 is TGCAGCGTTGAAGAACCCCACCCCGGGGAGCTGTTTTTT. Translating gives CSVEEPHPGELFF.

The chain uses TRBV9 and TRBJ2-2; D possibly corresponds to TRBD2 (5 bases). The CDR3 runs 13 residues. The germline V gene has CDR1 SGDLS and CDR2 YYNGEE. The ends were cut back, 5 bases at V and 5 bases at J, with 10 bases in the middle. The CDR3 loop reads CASRVGGTGELFF. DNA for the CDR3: TGTGCCAGCAGGGTTGGCGGGACCGGGGAGCTGTTTTTT.

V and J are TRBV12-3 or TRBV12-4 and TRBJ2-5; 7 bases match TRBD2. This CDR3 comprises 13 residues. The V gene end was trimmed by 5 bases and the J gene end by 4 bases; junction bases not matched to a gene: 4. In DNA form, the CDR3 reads TGTGCCAGCAGTCTTAGGGAGGGAGAGACCCAGTACTTC. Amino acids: CASSLREGETQYF.

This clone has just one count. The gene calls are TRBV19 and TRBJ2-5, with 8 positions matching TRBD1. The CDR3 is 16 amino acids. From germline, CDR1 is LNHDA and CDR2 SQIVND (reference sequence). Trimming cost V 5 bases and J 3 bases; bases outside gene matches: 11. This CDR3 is CASSYERTGRKETQYF. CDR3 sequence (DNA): TGTGCCAGTAGTTATGAGCGGACAGGGCGCAAAGAGACCCAGTACTTC.

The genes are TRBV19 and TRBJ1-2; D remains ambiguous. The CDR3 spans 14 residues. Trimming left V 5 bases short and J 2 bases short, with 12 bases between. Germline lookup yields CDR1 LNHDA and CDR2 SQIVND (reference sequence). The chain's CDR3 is CASSEGERNYGYTF. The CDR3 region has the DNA TGTGCCAGTAGTGAGGGTGAGAGGAACTATGGCTACACCTTC.

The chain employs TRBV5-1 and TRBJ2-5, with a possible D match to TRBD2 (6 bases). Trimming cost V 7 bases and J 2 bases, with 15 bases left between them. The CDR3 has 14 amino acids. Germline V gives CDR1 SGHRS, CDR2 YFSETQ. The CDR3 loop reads CASAAGRGQETQYF. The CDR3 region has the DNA TGCGCCAGCGCCGCAGGGCGGGGACAAGAGACCCAGTACTTC.

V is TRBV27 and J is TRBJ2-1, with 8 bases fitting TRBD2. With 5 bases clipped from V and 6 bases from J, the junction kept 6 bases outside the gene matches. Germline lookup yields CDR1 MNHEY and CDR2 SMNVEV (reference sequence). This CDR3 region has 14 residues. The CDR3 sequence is CASSKKREFNEQFF. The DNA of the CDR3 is TGTGCCAGCAGTAAAAAGCGGGAGTTCAATGAGCAGTTCTTC.

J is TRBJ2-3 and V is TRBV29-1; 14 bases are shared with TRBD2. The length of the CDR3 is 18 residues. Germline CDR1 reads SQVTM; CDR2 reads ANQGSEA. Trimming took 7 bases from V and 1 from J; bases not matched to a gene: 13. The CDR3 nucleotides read TGCAGCGCCCCCAGGAGACTAGCGGGAGGGCCAGGCACAGATACGCAGTATTTT. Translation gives CSAPRRLAGGPGTDTQYF.

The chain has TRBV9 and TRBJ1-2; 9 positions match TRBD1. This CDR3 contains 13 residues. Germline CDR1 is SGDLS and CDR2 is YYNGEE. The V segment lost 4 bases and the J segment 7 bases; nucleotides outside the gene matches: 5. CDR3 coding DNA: TGTGCCAGCAGCCAGGGACAGGGCGGTGGCTACACCTTC. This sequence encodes CASSQGQGGGYTF.

The CDR3 protein is CASSSRGGGGPTETQYF. The CDR3 DNA sequence: TGTGCCAGCAGTTCCCGAGGAGGCGGGGGGCCGACTGAGACCCAGTACTTC. The chain combines TRBV27 with TRBJ2-5; TRBD2 aligns across 8 bases. Trimming took 4 bases from V and 5 from J; bases not matched to a gene: 15. The CDR3 is 17 residues long. Looked up from germline, CDR1 is MNHEY and CDR2 is SMNVEV (reference sequence).

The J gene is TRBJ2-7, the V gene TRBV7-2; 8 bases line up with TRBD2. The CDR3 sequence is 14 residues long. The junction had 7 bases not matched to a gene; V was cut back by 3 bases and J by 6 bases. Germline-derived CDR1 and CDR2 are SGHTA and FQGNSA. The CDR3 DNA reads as TGTGCCAGCAGCTTGGGACTAGGAGGACGCGAGCAGTACTTC. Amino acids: CASSLGLGGREQYF.

CDR3 DNA sequence: TGTGCCAGTAGTATGGACAGGCAAGAGACCCAGTACTTC. Protein sequence: CASSMDRQETQYF. This rearrangement joins TRBV19 to TRBJ2-5, with 7 bases matching TRBD1. Looked up from germline, CDR1 is LNHDA and CDR2 is SQIVND (reference sequence). CDR3 length: 13 residues. The ends lost 3 bases at V and 2 bases at J; junction bases unmatched: 0.

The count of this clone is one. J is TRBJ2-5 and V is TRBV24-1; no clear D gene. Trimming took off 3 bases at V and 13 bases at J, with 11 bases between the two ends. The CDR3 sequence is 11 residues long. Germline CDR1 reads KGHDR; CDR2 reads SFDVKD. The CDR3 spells CATSDGPQSYF. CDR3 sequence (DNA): TGTGCCACCAGTGATGGCCCCCAATCGTACTTC.

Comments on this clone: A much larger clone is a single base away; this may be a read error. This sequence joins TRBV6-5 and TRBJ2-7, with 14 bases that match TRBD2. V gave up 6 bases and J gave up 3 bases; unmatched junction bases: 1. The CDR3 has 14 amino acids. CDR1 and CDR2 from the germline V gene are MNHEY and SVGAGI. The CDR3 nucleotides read TGTGCCAGCAGCGGGACTAGCGGGAGCTACGAGCAGTACTTC. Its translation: CASSGTSGSYEQYF.

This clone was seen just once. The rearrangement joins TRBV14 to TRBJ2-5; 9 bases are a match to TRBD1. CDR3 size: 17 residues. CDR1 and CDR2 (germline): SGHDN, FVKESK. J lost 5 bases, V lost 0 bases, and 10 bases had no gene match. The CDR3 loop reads CASSQDVGRQGVETQYF. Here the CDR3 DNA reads TGTGCCAGCAGCCAAGATGTCGGCCGACAGGGGGTTGAGACCCAGTACTTC.

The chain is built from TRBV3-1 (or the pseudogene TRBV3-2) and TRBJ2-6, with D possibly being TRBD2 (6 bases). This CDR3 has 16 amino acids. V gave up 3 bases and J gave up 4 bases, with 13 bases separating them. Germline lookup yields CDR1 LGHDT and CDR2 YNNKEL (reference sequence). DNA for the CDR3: TGTGCCAGCAGCCAGGGTGGAGGGTCCGGGGCCAACGTCCTGACTTTC. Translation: CASSQGGGSGANVLTF.

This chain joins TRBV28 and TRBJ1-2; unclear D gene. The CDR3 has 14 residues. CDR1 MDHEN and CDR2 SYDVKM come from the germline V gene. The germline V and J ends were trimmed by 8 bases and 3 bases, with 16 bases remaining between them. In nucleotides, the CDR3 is TGTGCCAGCTTCTCCCAAACAGCGGACTATGGCTACACCTTC. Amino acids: CASFSQTADYGYTF.

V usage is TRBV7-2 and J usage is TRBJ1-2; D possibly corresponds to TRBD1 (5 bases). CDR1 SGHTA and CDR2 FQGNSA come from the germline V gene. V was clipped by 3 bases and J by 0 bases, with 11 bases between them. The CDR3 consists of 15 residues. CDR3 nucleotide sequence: TGTGCCAGCAGCTTCGGGACGGAGTCTAACTATGGCTACACCTTC. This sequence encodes CASSFGTESNYGYTF.

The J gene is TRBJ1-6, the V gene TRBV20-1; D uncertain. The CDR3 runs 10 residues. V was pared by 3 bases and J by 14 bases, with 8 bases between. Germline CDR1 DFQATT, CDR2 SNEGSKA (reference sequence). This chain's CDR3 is CSASRSSLHF. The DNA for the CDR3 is TGCAGTGCTAGTCGTAGTTCCCTCCACTTT.

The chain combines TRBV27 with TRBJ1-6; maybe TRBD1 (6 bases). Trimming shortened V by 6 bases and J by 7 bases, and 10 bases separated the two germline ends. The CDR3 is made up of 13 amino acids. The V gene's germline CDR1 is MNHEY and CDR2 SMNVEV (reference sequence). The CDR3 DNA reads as TGTGCCAGCAGGCGTACAGGGAATTCACCCCTCCACTTT. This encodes CASRRTGNSPLHF.

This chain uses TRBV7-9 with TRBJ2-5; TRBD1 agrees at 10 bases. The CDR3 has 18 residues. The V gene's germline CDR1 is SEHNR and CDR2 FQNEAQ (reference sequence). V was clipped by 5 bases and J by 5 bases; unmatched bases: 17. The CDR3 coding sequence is TGTGCCAGCAGCCAACCAATAGGGGGACAGGGGATGCCGGAGACCCAGTACTTC. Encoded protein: CASSQPIGGQGMPETQYF.

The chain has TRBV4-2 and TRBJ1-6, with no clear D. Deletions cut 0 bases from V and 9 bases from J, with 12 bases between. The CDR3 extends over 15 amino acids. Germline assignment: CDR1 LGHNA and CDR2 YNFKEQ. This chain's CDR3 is CASSQDSGGFSPLHF. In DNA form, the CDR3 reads TGTGCCAGCAGCCAAGATAGTGGAGGGTTTTCACCCCTCCACTTT.

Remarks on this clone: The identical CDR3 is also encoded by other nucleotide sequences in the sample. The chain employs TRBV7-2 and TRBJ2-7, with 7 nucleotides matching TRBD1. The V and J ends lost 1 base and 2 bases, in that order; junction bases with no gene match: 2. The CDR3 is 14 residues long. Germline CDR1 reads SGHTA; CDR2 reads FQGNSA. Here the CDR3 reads CASSLDRGAYEQYF. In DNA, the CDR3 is TGTGCCAGCAGCTTAGACAGGGGTGCCTACGAGCAGTACTTC.

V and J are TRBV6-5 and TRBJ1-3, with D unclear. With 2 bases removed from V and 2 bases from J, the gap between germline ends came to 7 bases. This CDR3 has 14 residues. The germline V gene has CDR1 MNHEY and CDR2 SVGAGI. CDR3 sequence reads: CASSYKGTGNTIYF. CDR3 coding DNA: TGTGCCAGCAGTTACAAGGGTACTGGAAACACCATATATTTT.

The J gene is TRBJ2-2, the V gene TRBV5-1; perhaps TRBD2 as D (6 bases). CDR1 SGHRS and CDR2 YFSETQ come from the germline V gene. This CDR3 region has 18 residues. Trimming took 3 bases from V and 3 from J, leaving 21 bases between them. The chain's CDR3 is CASSWWGSGGADTGELFF. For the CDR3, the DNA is TGCGCCAGCAGCTGGTGGGGGAGCGGAGGGGCGGACACCGGGGAGCTGTTTTTT.

The CDR3 coding sequence is TGTGCCAGCAGTTTAAGTGAGTCGTCGAGGCTAGGTGAAAAACTGTTTTTT. Translated, it gives CASSLSESSRLGEKLFF. The rearrangement uses TRBV27 and TRBJ1-4; D not resolved. CDR3 length equals 17 residues. The germline V and J ends were trimmed by 2 bases and 7 bases, with 20 bases remaining between them. CDR1 and CDR2 from the germline V gene are MNHEY and SMNVEV (reference sequence). The variable domain in full, completed from reference TRBV27 and TRBJ1-4, reads EAQVTQNPRYLITVTGKKLTVTCSQNMNHEYMSWYRQDPGLGLRQIYYSMNVEVTDKGDVPEGYKVSRKEKRNFPLILESPSPNQTSLYFCASSLSESSRLGEKLFFGSGTQLSVL.

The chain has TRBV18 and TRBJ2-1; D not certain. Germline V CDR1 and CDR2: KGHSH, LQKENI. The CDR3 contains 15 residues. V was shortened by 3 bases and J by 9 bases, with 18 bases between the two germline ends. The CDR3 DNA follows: TGTGCCAGCTCACCGGGCAAGGGCCCCTATCCTGAGCAGTTCTTC. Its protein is CASSPGKGPYPEQFF.

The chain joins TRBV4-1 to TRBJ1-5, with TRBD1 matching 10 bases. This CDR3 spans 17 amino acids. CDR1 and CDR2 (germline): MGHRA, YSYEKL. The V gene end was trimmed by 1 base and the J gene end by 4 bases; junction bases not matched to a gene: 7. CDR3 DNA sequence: TGCGCCAGCAGCCAAGGAGGGGGACAGGGGCGTAATCAGCCCCAGCATTTT. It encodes CASSQGGGQGRNQPQHF.

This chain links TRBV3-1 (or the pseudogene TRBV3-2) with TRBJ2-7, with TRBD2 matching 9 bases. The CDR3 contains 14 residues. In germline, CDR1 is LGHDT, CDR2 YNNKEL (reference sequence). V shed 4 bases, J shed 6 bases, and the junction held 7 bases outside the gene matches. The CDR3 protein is CASSRAGGVSEQYF. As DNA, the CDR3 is TGTGCCAGCAGCCGTGCGGGGGGGGTGAGCGAGCAGTACTTC.

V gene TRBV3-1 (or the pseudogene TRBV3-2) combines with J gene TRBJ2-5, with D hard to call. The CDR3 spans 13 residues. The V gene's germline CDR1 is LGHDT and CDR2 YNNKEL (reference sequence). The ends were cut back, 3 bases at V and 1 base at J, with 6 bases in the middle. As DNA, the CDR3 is TGTGCCAGCAGCCACAGGCTCCAAGAGACCCAGTACTTC. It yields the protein CASSHRLQETQYF.